The clone carrying this TCR beta chain was detected only a few times. TCRdb itself ran the RT-PCR reads through MiXCR, one entry per CDR3 protein. The table records hundreds of thousands of distinct CDR3 sequences, roughly an eighth of them present only once. These data are taken from a study of patients and donors after allogeneic stem cell transplantation. Germline CDR1 SGHAT, CDR2 FQNNGV. The V end was cut by 3 bases, the J end by 0 bases, with 12 bases between. The CDR3 spans 15 residues. Sample: blood, either unsorted or a sorted T cell fraction (not recorded which). The chain has TRBV11-2 and TRBJ2-7; D might be TRBD1 (6 bases). This sequence was found in a human donor who was either an allogeneic HSCT recipient or a stem cell or donor lymphocyte infusion donor (not recorded which). It is not recorded whose cells these are; they may come from a transplant donor. CDR3 residues: CASSFGQRSSYEQYF. The CDR3 DNA follows: TGTGCCAGCAGCTTCGGACAGCGGAGCTCCTACGAGCAGTACTTC.